One sample yielded the 30 T cell receptor beta chains listed below, sequenced in a study of T cell changes during pregnancy in multiple sclerosis. Assay: immunoSEQ multiplex PCR; the TCRdb copy retains only in-frame clones and omits some. The sample records around 32,000 clones, about nine tenths being singletons. Sequencing was performed on CD8+ T cells from peripheral blood mononuclear cells, taken before pregnancy. Receptor source: a female donor with multiple sclerosis, enrolled in a pregnancy study.

The V and J genes are TRBV4-3 and TRBJ2-7, with TRBD1 identical over 7 bases. There are 14 residues in the CDR3. V gave up 2 bases and J gave up 2 bases; unmatched junction bases: 3. CDR1 is LGHNA and CDR2 is YSLEER in the germline V gene. The CDR3 sequence is CASSQTGQTYEQYF. The CDR3 DNA is TGCGCCAGCAGCCAAACGGGACAGACCTACGAGCAGTACTTC.

The rearrangement joins TRBV6-4 to TRBJ2-3; 13 positions match TRBD2. The CDR3 contains 16 residues. V lost 6 bases to trimming and J lost 2 bases; unmatched junction nucleotides: 5. The germline gives CDR1 MRHNA, CDR2 SNTAGT. CDR3 in amino acids: CASSGTSGDTTDTQYF. CDR3 coding DNA: TGTGCCAGCAGCGGGACTAGCGGGGACACCACAGATACGCAGTATTTT.

This chain connects TRBV7-6 to TRBJ2-7; 9 positions agree with TRBD2. The trim removed 3 bases at V and 0 bases at J, leaving 3 bases unmatched. Germline V gene data show CDR1 as SGHVS and CDR2 as FNYEAQ. The CDR3 loop spans 15 amino acids. As DNA, the CDR3 is TGTGCCAGCAGCTTTAGCGGGGGCAGCTCCTACGAGCAGTACTTC. It yields the protein CASSFSGGSSYEQYF. Using reference TRBV7-6 and TRBJ2-7 for the parts outside the CDR3, the full variable domain is GAGVSQSPRYKVTKRGQDVALRCDPISGHVSLYWYRQALGQGPEFLTYFNYEAQQDKSGLPNDRFSAERPEGSISTLTIQRTEQRDSAMYRCASSFSGGSSYEQYFGPGTRLTVT.

The J gene is TRBJ2-3, the V gene TRBV19; 8 nucleotides match TRBD1. Trimming at V came to 1 base and at J to 4 bases, leaving 19 bases not matched to a gene. The CDR3 loop spans 20 amino acids. Germline CDR1 is LNHDA and CDR2 is SQIVND (reference sequence). Here the CDR3 DNA reads TGTGCCAGTAGTATAGCCCCGACGGGGTCTGGGGGACAGGCCTCAGATACGCAGTATTTT. Amino acids: CASSIAPTGSGGQASDTQYF. The full variable domain, rest sourced from reference TRBV19 and TRBJ2-3, is DGGITQSPKYLFRKEGQNVTLSCEQNLNHDAMYWYRQDPGQGLRLIYYSQIVNDFQKGDIAEGYSVSREKKESFPLTVTSAQKNPTAFYLCASSIAPTGSGGQASDTQYFGPGTRLTVL.

This sequence joins TRBV7-9 and TRBJ2-5, with TRBD1 as a possible D gene (6 bases). This CDR3 has 14 amino acids. Germline CDR1 SEHNR, CDR2 FQNEAQ (reference sequence). V was clipped by 1 base and J by 3 bases, with 9 bases between them. CDR3 DNA sequence: TGTGCCAGCAGCTTAGTGGGGGCGAAAGAGACCCAGTACTTC. This translates into CASSLVGAKETQYF.

The rearrangement uses TRBV27 and TRBJ2-7; D possibly corresponds to TRBD1 (5 bases). CDR1 is MNHEY, CDR2 SMNVEV, per germline (reference sequence). The CDR3 is made up of 15 amino acids. Trimming took off 3 bases at V and 5 bases at J, with 17 bases between the two ends. CDR3 amino acids: CASSFSGPEQDEQYF. CDR3 in DNA: TGTGCCAGCAGTTTTTCAGGACCCGAACAGGACGAGCAGTACTTC.

The chain couples TRBV7-9 to TRBJ1-2; 7 bases are shared with TRBD1. V was pared by 4 bases and J by 1 base, with 12 bases of the junction left unmatched. Looked up from germline, CDR1 is SEHNR and CDR2 is FQNEAQ (reference sequence). This CDR3 contains 17 residues. The CDR3 protein is CASSYGGTGEFNYGYTF. The CDR3 DNA follows: TGTGCCAGCAGCTATGGGGGAACAGGGGAGTTTAACTATGGCTACACCTTC.

This chain links TRBV7-6 with TRBJ2-3, with a tentative D call TRBD1 (6 bases). V was pared by 1 base and J by 0 bases, with 20 bases between. The CDR3 has 19 amino acids. Germline V lookup: CDR1 SGHVS, CDR2 FNYEAQ. CDR3 amino acids: CASSLDIGSGGRSTDTQYF. CDR3 nucleotide sequence: TGTGCCAGCAGCTTAGATATTGGTTCTGGGGGCCGAAGCACAGATACGCAGTATTTT.

The chain is built from TRBV7-9 and TRBJ2-7, with D possibly TRBD1 on 5 matching bases. Germline CDR1 and CDR2: SEHNR and FQNEAQ (reference sequence). Trimming removed 1 base at V and 1 base at J, with 11 bases between. The CDR3 has 15 amino acids. CDR3 nucleotides: TGTGCCAGCAGCTTAGGGGGTCAGGGATCCTACGAGCAGTACTTC. Translating it yields CASSLGGQGSYEQYF.

The chain recombines TRBV5-4 with TRBJ1-2; D is ambiguous. Per the germline V gene, CDR1 is SGHNT and CDR2 is YYREEE (reference sequence). The CDR3 has 15 amino acids. Trimming cost V 0 bases and J 8 bases, with 17 bases left between them. The CDR3 DNA reads as TGTGCCAGCAGCTTGGCGCCAAAAACTATGGAGGGCTACACCTTC. It codes for CASSLAPKTMEGYTF.

The V gene is TRBV27, the J gene TRBJ1-5; 7 bases line up with TRBD1. V lost 5 bases and J lost 6; bases outside the gene matches: 7. The CDR3 has 14 amino acids. Germline CDR1 MNHEY, CDR2 SMNVEV (reference sequence). CDR3 nucleotides: TGTGCCAGCAGTCCGGTAGGGGGCTTTCAGCCCCAGCATTTT. Encoded protein: CASSPVGGFQPQHF.

The chain links TRBV18 to TRBJ1-4; D call uncertain. CDR3 length: 15 amino acids. Germline assignment: CDR1 KGHSH and CDR2 LQKENI. Trimming pared 3 bases from V and 7 bases from J, leaving 15 bases between. CDR3 DNA sequence: TGTGCCAGCTCACCTAATCGTGCGGGAGTTGAAAAACTGTTTTTT. Translation gives CASSPNRAGVEKLFF.

The chain uses TRBV6-5 and TRBJ1-1, with 9 bases aligning to TRBD1. The germline gives CDR1 MNHEY, CDR2 SVGAGI. The length of the CDR3 is 14 residues. Trimming cost V 7 bases and J 3 bases; bases outside gene matches: 6. CDR3 residues: CASTTGGSYTEAFF. CDR3 nucleotide sequence: TGTGCCAGCACTACAGGGGGCAGTTACACTGAAGCTTTCTTT.

V usage is TRBV29-1 and J usage is TRBJ1-1, with 11 nucleotides matching TRBD1. The V gene end was trimmed by 3 bases and the J gene end by 5 bases; junction bases not matched to a gene: 14. Germline-derived CDR1 and CDR2 are SQVTM and ANQGSEA. The CDR3 spans 17 residues. The CDR3 DNA follows: TGCAGCGTTGATGGGGACCGGACAGGGGGCTTGGATACTGAAGCTTTCTTT. It encodes CSVDGDRTGGLDTEAFF.

The CDR3 sequence: CAINRGTNYGYTF. The DNA for the CDR3 is TGTGCGATAAACAGGGGGACTAACTATGGCTACACCTTC. This chain connects TRBV7-9 to TRBJ1-2; TRBD1 aligns across 8 bases. The CDR3 extends over 13 amino acids. Germline V gives CDR1 SEHNR, CDR2 FQNEAQ (reference sequence).

This chain connects TRBV29-1 to TRBJ2-2; weak D call: TRBD2 (6 bases). Trimming removed 3 bases from V and 5 bases from J, with 16 bases in between. The CDR3 loop spans 15 amino acids. Germline values: CDR1 SQVTM, CDR2 ANQGSEA. CDR3: CSVDGGLGVTGELFF. CDR3 sequence (DNA): TGCAGCGTTGACGGAGGGCTGGGGGTGACCGGGGAGCTGTTTTTT.

This chain uses TRBV4-3 with TRBJ2-1; 10 positions match TRBD2. The V gene end was trimmed by 0 bases and the J gene end by 6 bases; junction bases not matched to a gene: 5. Germline loops: CDR1 LGHNA, CDR2 YSLEER. The CDR3 extends over 16 amino acids. The CDR3 loop reads CASSQDPRTSGNEQFF. CDR3 in DNA: TGCGCCAGCAGCCAAGACCCCCGGACTAGCGGCAATGAGCAGTTCTTC.

The chain is built from TRBV6-4 and TRBJ2-3; weak D call: TRBD2 (6 bases). Per germline, CDR1 MRHNA and CDR2 SNTAGT. Trimming left V 2 bases short and J 2 bases short, with 8 bases between. The CDR3 covers 14 residues. DNA of the CDR3: TGTGCCAGCAGTGACGGCGGGGACACAGATACGCAGTATTTT. Translation: CASSDGGDTDTQYF.

In DNA form, the CDR3 reads TGTGCCAGCAGCTGGGGACTAGCGGGAGCCTCAGATACGCAGTATTTT. It translates to CASSWGLAGASDTQYF. The chain uses TRBV5-5 and TRBJ2-3; 14 bases map to TRBD2. Germline CDR1 reads SGHKS; CDR2 reads YYEKEE (reference sequence). V shed 3 bases, J shed 4 bases, and the junction held 4 bases outside the gene matches. CDR3 length equals 16 residues.

Comment on this clone: Other DNA sequences in the same sample also yield this CDR3. The genes are TRBV7-9 and TRBJ2-1, with D unclear. V lost 5 bases to trimming and J lost 10 bases, with 12 bases between them. The CDR3 is made up of 12 amino acids. The germline CDR1 and CDR2 sequences are SEHNR and FQNEAQ (reference sequence). The CDR3 sequence is CASSLGRGEQFF. The CDR3 coding sequence is TGTGCCAGCAGCCTCGGTCGAGGAGAGCAGTTCTTC.

The chain couples TRBV23-1 to TRBJ2-3; 11 nucleotides line up with TRBD1. TRBV23-1 is reported as an ORF; its role is uncertain. Trimming removed 2 bases from V and 1 base from J; junction bases left unmatched: 11. This CDR3 comprises 19 residues. As DNA, the CDR3 is TGCGCCAGCAGTCAAACGGACAGGGGGCCCGGTACCTGCACAGATACGCAGTATTTT. Translated: CASSQTDRGPGTCTDTQYF.

This clone was counted a few times. The chain combines TRBV5-4 with TRBJ1-2, with 9 bases matching TRBD1. The germline V gene has CDR1 SGHNT and CDR2 YYREEE (reference sequence). The CDR3 is 15 residues long. V lost 4 bases, J lost 4 bases, and 8 bases stayed unmatched. The CDR3 bases are TGTGCCAGCAGCCAGGGACAGGGTGAGATCTATGGCTACACCTTC. This sequence encodes CASSQGQGEIYGYTF.

The chain combines TRBV7-9 with TRBJ1-2, with D tentatively TRBD1 (6 bases). Germline V gives CDR1 SEHNR, CDR2 FQNEAQ (reference sequence). The V gene lost 3 bases and the J gene lost 2 bases, with 10 bases spanning the gap. This CDR3 is 14 amino acids long. In DNA, the CDR3 is TGTGCCAGCAGCTTTCCGCAGGGGAACTATGGCTACACCTTC. This sequence encodes CASSFPQGNYGYTF.

The V call is TRBV2, the J call TRBJ1-1; tentative D call: TRBD1 (5 bases). Germline lookup yields CDR1 SNHLY and CDR2 FYNNEI. V was trimmed by 5 bases and J by 3 bases, leaving 16 bases between them. The CDR3 runs to 15 residues. The CDR3 sequence is CASSWGLGRDTEAFF. DNA for the CDR3: TGTGCCAGCAGTTGGGGCTTGGGAAGGGACACTGAAGCTTTCTTT.

The chain combines TRBV11-1 with TRBJ2-1; the D gene is possibly TRBD2 (6 bases). Germline lookup yields CDR1 SGHAT and CDR2 FQDESV (reference sequence). The V gene lost 5 bases and the J gene lost 9 bases, with 14 bases spanning the gap. This CDR3 contains 13 residues. The CDR3 coding sequence is TGTGCCAGCAGCACCCGGGACTCCGGTGAGCAGTTCTTC. Residues: CASSTRDSGEQFF. The whole variable domain, filled in from reference TRBV11-1 and TRBJ2-1, reads EAEVAQSPRYKITEKSQAVAFWCDPISGHATLYWYRQILGQGPELLVQFQDESVVDDSQLPKDRFSAERLKGVDSTLKIQPAELGDSAMYLCASSTRDSGEQFFGPGTRLTVL.

The rearrangement uses TRBV7-9 and TRBJ2-2; no firm D call. Germline-derived CDR1 and CDR2 are SEHNR and FQNEAQ (reference sequence). This CDR3 has 14 residues. V was clipped by 3 bases and J by 4 bases, with 9 bases between them. CDR3 region: CASSFPTPTGELFF. CDR3 nucleotides: TGTGCCAGCAGCTTTCCTACCCCCACCGGGGAGCTGTTTTTT.

This clone was seen just once. The chain carries TRBV11-2 and TRBJ2-3; the match to TRBD2 covers 10 bases. CDR1 SGHAT and CDR2 FQNNGV come from the germline V gene. The CDR3 sequence is 17 residues long. Losses at the gene ends were 4 bases for V and 6 bases for J; bases not matched to a gene: 13. CDR3 coding DNA: TGTGCCAGCAGCTCCCATAGCCAGCGGGAGGGCCCTGATACGCAGTATTTT. Its protein product is CASSSHSQREGPDTQYF.

V gene TRBV11-2 combines with J gene TRBJ2-7; 10 bases are shared with TRBD2. This CDR3 has 18 residues. In germline, CDR1 is SGHAT, CDR2 FQNNGV. The junction had 18 bases not matched to a gene; V was cut back by 7 bases and J by 3 bases. The CDR3 region is CASIPTPHGLADLYEQYF. DNA of the CDR3: TGTGCCAGCATCCCCACACCCCATGGACTAGCGGACCTCTACGAGCAGTACTTC.

This sequence joins TRBV7-9 and TRBJ2-1, with 7 nucleotides matching TRBD2. CDR1 SEHNR and CDR2 FQNEAQ come from the germline V gene (reference sequence). J was trimmed by 9 bases and V by 2 bases; bases with no gene match: 13. This CDR3 contains 16 residues. The CDR3 reads CASSLILAGEDSEQFF. The DNA for the CDR3 is TGTGCCAGCAGCTTAATCCTGGCGGGAGAGGATTCTGAGCAGTTCTTC.

This chain uses TRBV27 with TRBJ2-5, with 8 bases identical to TRBD1. The junction had 10 bases not matched to a gene; V was cut back by 6 bases and J by 4 bases. The CDR3 is 15 amino acids. Per germline, CDR1 MNHEY and CDR2 SMNVEV (reference sequence). The CDR3 loop is CASRQTGGTGETQYF. The CDR3 nucleotides read TGTGCCAGCAGACAAACAGGGGGAACCGGAGAGACCCAGTACTTC.